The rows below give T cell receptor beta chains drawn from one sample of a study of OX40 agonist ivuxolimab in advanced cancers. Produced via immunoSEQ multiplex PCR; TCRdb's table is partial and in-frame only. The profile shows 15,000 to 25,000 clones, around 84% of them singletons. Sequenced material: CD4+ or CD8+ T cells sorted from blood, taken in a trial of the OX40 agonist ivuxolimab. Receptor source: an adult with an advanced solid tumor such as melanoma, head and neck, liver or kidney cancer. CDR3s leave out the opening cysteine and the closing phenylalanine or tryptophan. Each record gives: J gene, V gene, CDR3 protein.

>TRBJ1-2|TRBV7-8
ASSPGQLSYGYT
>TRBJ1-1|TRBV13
ASSLRAGTEAF
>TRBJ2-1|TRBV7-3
ASSLLSGGATEQF
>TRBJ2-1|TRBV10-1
ASSSLQGAGVRNEQF
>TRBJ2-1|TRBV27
ASSLAPRDGNEQF
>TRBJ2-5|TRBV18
ASSTDQGETQY
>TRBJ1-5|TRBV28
ASILTWGQDGNQPQH
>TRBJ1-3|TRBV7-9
ASSFERGSGNTIY
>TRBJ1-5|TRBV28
ASSEGASNQPQH
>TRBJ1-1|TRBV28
ASSTWGGGWTEAF
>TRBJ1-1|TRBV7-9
ASSFSSGGFTEAF
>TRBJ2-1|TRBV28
ASKFLQGVVEQF
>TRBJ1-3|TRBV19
ATRRGQGNTIY
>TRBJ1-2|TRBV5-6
ASSQEGANYGYT
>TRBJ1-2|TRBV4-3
ASSQPGQGYGYT
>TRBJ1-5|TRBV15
ATSMNRGLGQPQH
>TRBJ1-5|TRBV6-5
ASSILDSNQPQH
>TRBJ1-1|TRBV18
ASSTTGQNTEAF
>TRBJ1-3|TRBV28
ASRTGTGAGNTIY
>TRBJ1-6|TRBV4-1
ASSRLGTGANYNSPLH
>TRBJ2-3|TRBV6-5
ASSTTDTQY
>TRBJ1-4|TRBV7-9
ASSLDGAFLEKLF
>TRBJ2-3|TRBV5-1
ASSREGGGDTDTQY
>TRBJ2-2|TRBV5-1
ASSLEPLAANTGELF
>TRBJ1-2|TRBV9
ASSVGTRPPALYGYT
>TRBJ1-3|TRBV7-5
VRSALGTGSFQHTIY
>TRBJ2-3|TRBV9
ASSVRVGGTDTQY
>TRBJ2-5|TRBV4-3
ASSQGGDRTWETQY
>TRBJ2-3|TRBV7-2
ASSLYKSTDTQY
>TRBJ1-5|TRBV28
ASSTPGQGVSQPQH
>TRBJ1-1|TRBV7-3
ASSLALNTEAF
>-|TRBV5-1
ASSIYASGSAYEQY
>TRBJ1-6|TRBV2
ASNPTGGIEGSPLH
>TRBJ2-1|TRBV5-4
ASSPLYSGRADNEQF
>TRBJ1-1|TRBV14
ASSHTGTQWGLNTEAF
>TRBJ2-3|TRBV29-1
SSAGLAGKSTDTQY
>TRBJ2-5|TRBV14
ASSPRDRQETQY
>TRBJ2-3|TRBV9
ASSVEGSTDTQY
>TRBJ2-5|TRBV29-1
SVGRQGGTQY
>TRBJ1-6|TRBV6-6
ASSRADSPLH
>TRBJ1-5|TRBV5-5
ASSLEPGNSNQPQH
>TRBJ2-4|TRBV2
ASSVQGPTKNIQY
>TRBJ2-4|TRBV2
ASSEEGLAKNIQY
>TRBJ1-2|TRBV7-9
ASSPSLWGNYGYT
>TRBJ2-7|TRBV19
ASSTQATSYEQY
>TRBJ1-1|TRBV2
ASSRDRPPEAF
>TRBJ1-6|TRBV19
ASTGTYNSPLH
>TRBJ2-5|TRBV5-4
ASSLIQETQY
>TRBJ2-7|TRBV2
ASSERRDGGYEQY
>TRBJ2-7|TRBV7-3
ASSLSRDNAYEQY